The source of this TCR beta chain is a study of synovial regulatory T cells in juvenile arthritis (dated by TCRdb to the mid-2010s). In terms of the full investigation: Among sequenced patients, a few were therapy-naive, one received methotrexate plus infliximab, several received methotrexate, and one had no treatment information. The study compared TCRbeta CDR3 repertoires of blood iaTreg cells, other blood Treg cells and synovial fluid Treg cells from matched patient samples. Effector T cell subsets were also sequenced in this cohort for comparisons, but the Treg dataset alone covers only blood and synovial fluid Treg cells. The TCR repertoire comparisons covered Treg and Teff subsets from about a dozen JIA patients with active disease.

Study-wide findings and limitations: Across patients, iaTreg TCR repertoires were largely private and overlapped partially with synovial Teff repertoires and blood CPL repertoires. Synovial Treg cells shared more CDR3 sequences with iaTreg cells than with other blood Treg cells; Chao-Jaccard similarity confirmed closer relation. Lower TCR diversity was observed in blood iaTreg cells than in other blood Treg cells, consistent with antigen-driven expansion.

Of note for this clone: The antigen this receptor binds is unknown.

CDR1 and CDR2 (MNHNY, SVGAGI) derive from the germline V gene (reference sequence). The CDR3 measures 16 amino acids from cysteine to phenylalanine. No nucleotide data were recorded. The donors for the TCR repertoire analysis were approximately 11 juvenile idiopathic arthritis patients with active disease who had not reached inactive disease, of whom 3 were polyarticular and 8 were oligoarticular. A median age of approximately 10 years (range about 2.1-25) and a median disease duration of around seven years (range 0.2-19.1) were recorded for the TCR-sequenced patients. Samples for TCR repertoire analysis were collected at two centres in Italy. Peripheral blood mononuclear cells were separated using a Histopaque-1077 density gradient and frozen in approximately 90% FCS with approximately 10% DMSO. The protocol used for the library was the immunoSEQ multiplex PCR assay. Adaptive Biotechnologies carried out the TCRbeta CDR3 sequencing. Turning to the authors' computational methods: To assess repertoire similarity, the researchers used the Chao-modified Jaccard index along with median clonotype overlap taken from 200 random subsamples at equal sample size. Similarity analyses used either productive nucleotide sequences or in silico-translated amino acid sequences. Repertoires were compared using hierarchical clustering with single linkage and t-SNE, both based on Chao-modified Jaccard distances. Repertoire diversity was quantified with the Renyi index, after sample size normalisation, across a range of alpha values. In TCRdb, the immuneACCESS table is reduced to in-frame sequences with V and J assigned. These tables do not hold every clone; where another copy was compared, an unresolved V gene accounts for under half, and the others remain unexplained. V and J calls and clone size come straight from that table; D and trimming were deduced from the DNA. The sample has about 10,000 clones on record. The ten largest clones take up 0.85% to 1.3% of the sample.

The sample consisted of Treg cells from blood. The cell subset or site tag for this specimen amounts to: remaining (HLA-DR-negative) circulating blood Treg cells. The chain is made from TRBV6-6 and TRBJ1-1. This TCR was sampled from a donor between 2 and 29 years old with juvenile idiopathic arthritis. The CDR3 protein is CASSLPLTWEFTEAFF.